This TCR beta chain appears in the sequencing data of a study of cytomegalovirus exposure and HLA in healthy donors. The wider study: In a previous analysis, around 120 million unique TCR beta sequences were found from some 200 million T cells. Study-wide findings and caveats: Differences between HLA loci emerged in a later analysis of TCR association rates, with DRB1 most and HLA-C fewest. Analysis was carried out at a later point, and it linked a missense DCLRE1C variant to TCR beta V- and J-gene trimming.

In the case of this clone: Antigen: not known.

With 4 bases removed from V and 0 bases from J, the gap between germline ends came to 5 bases. Germline CDR1 reads SGDLS; CDR2 reads YYNGEE. The CDR3 consists of 13 residues. 13 Jbeta primers and 60 Vbeta primers were used for the PCR. Sequencing used immunoSEQ multiplex PCR; TCRdb keeps in-frame clones, though not all of them. The profile shows around 150,000 clones, 60% to 75% of them singletons. The gene calls are TRBV9 and TRBJ1-3; no reliable D call. Input material: PBMCs. The source of this sequence is a human donor in good health. DNA of the CDR3: TGTGCCAGCAGCATCCACTCTGGAAACACCATATATTTT. Translation gives CASSIHSGNTIYF.